This T cell receptor (beta chain) was documented in a study of cytomegalovirus exposure and HLA in healthy donors. This clone came up a few times. PCR used 60 Vbeta primers and 13 Jbeta primers. In the original processing: Approximately 11 million of the roughly 80 million unique TCR beta chains counted in a later analysis were shared. Sequenced by immunoSEQ multiplex PCR; TCRdb stores in-frame clones only, minus some. V and J calls and clone size come straight from that table; D and trimming were deduced from the DNA. The sample lists under 150,000 clones, roughly 88% seen once, with 2.7% in the top ten. The specimen sequenced was PBMCs. The clonotype comes from a man aged 50 to 60 in good health and CMV-seronegative.

CDR3 protein: CASSLGAKNTEAFF. The CDR3 nucleotides read TGTGCCAGCAGCTTGGGAGCTAAAAACACTGAAGCTTTCTTT. V and J are TRBV7-9 and TRBJ1-1; D gene unclear. Trimming took off 3 bases at V and 2 bases at J, with 10 bases between the two ends. This CDR3 has 14 residues. Germline CDR1 is SEHNR and CDR2 is FQNEAQ (reference sequence).